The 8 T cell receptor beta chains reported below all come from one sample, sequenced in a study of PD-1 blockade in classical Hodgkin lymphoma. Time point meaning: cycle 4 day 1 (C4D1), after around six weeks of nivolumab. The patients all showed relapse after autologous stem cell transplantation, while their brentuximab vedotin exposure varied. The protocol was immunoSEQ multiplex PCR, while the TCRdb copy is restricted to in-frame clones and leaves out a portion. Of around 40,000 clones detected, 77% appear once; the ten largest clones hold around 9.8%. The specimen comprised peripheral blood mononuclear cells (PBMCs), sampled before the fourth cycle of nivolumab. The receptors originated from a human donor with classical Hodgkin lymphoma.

CDR3 coding DNA: TGTGCCAGCAGCCCTGGGCTAAGGGTTAGCGAGCAGTACTTC. Residues: CASSPGLRVSEQYF. The chain combines TRBV9 with TRBJ2-7; D gene uncertain. The CDR3 consists of 14 residues. Germline V lookup: CDR1 SGDLS, CDR2 YYNGEE. Between the trimmed V and J ends, which lost 4 bases and 6 bases, there was a span of 17 bases. The full variable domain, completed using reference TRBV9 and TRBJ2-7, is DSGVTQTPKHLITATGQRVTLRCSPRSGDLSVYWYQQSLDQGLQFLIQYYNGEERAKGNILERFSAQQFPDLHSELNLSSLELGDSALYFCASSPGLRVSEQYFGPGTRLTVT.

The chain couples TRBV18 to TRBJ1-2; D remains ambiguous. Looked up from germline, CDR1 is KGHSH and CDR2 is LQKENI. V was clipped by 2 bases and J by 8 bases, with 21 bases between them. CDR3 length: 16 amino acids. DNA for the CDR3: TGTGCCAGCTCACCAGTGGCAGGCGACCGTCTAAAGGGCTACACCTTC. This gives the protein CASSPVAGDRLKGYTF.

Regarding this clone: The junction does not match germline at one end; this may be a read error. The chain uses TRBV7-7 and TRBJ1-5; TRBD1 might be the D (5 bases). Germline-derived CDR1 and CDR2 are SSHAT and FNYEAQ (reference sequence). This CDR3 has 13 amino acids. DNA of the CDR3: TGTGCTAGCAGCAGGGACAGCAATCAGCCCCAGCATTTT. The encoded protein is CASSRDSNQPQHF.

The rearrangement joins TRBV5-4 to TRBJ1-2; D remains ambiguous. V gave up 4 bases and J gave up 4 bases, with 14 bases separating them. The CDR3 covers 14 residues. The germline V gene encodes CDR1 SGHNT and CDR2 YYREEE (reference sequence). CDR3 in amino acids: CASSHRTQVYGYTF. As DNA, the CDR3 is TGTGCCAGCAGCCACCGGACGCAGGTCTATGGCTACACCTTC. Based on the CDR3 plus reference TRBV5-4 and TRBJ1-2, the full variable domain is ETGVTQSPTHLIKTRGQQVTLRCSSQSGHNTVSWYQQALGQGPQFIFQYYREEENGRGNFPPRFSGLQFPNYSSELNVNALELDDSALYLCASSHRTQVYGYTFGSGTRLTVV.

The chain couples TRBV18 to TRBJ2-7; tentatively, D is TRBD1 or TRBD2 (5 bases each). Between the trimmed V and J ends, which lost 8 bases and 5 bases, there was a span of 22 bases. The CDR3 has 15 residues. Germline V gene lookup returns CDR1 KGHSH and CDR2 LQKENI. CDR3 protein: CASAPGRLVNNEQYF. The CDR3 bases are TGTGCCAGCGCCCCGGGACGGTTGGTGAACAACGAGCAGTACTTC.

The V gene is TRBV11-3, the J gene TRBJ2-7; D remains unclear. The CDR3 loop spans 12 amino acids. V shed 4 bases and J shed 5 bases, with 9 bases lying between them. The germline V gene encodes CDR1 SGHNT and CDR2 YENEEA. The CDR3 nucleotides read TGTGCCAGCAGCTCGCGCGCCGACGAGCAGTACTTC. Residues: CASSSRADEQYF.

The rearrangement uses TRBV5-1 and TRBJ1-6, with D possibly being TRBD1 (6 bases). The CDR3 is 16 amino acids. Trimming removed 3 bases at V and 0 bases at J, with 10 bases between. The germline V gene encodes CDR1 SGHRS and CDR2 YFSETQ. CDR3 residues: CASSYTGISYNSPLHF. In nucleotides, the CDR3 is TGCGCCAGCAGCTATACAGGGATCTCCTATAATTCACCCCTCCACTTT. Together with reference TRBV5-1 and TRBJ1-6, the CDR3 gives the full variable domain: KAGVTQTPRYLIKTRGQQVTLSCSPISGHRSVSWYQQTPGQGLQFLFEYFSETQRNKGNFPGRFSGRQFSNSRSEMNVSTLELGDSALYLCASSYTGISYNSPLHFGNGTRLTVT.

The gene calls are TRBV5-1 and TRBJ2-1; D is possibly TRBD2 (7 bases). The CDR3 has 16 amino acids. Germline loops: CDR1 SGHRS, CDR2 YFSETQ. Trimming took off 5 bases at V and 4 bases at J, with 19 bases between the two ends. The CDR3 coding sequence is TGCGCCAGCAGTTACCTCGGGGGGCCAGGATACAATGAGCAGTTCTTC. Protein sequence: CASSYLGGPGYNEQFF.